Below, 19 T cell receptor beta chains from the same sample are listed, as sequenced in a study of cytomegalovirus exposure and HLA in healthy donors. 60 Vbeta and 13 Jbeta primers were used in PCR. The table came from immunoSEQ multiplex PCR; TCRdb's copy has only in-frame clones and leaves some out. The table includes about 140,000 clones, 73% detected once. The sequenced sample consisted of PBMCs. All receptors come from a woman aged 40 to 50 in good health and CMV-seronegative.

V gene TRBV11-3 combines with J gene TRBJ2-5; 10 bases map to TRBD2. With V trimmed by 5 bases and J by 4 bases, 10 bases remained unmatched. The length of the CDR3 is 16 residues. Per the germline V gene, CDR1 is SGHNT and CDR2 is YENEEA. The CDR3 loop is CASSPAGGDDLETQYF. The CDR3 DNA is TGTGCCAGCAGCCCAGCGGGGGGGGACGACCTAGAGACCCAGTACTTC.

In this sample, this clone turned up a few times. J is TRBJ1-1 and V is TRBV4-1; 9 nucleotides match TRBD1. The CDR3 contains 15 residues. CDR1 is MGHRA and CDR2 is YSYEKL in the germline V gene. V lost 5 bases and J lost 1; bases outside the gene matches: 5. The CDR3 here is CASSNTGQGNTEAFF. The CDR3 nucleotides are TGCGCCAGCAGCAACACGGGACAGGGGAACACTGAAGCTTTCTTT.

This chain uses TRBV6-5 with TRBJ1-3; TRBD1 agrees at 7 bases. The V gene end was trimmed by 6 bases and the J gene end by 0 bases; junction bases not matched to a gene: 5. Germline CDR1 and CDR2: MNHEY and SVGAGI. The CDR3 sequence is 15 residues long. CDR3 nucleotide sequence: TGTGCCAGCAGCTCAACAGGGGACTCTGGAAACACCATATATTTT. Amino acid sequence: CASSSTGDSGNTIYF.

The sample holds a few counts of this clone. The V gene is TRBV5-1, the J gene TRBJ2-6, with D possibly matching TRBD2 (6 bases). CDR1 and CDR2 (germline): SGHRS, YFSETQ. The CDR3 is 16 residues long. The V end lost 4 bases, the J end lost 2 bases, and 13 bases lay between the germline ends. The CDR3 nucleotides read TGCGCCAGCAGCCCGAGGGAGGTGACTGGGGCCAACGTCCTGACTTTC. Its protein is CASSPREVTGANVLTF.

This clone came up a few times. This chain links TRBV6-1 with TRBJ2-5; a weak D match, TRBD2 (5 bases). The CDR3 consists of 15 residues. Germline assignment: CDR1 MNHNS and CDR2 SASEGT. The germline V and J ends were trimmed by 1 base and 5 bases, with 14 bases remaining between them. The CDR3 is CASSEGQEAWETQYF. CDR3 nucleotides: TGTGCCAGCAGTGAAGGGCAGGAGGCTTGGGAGACCCAGTACTTC.

The chain joins TRBV7-9 to TRBJ1-1, with TRBD1 as a possible D gene (5 bases). There are 15 residues in the CDR3. From germline, CDR1 is SEHNR and CDR2 FQNEAQ (reference sequence). Trimming took off 4 bases at V and 2 bases at J, with 14 bases between the two ends. The CDR3, as DNA: TGTGCCAGCAGCTACTACCGGGACTTCAACACTGAAGCTTTCTTT. Protein product: CASSYYRDFNTEAFF.

The gene calls are TRBV7-9 and TRBJ1-1; D unclear. Germline loops: CDR1 SEHNR, CDR2 FQNEAQ (reference sequence). The CDR3 contains 12 residues. The V gene lost 0 bases and the J gene lost 6 bases, with 5 bases spanning the gap. The CDR3 DNA reads as TGTGCCAGCAGCTTAGCAGGAGCTGAAGCTTTCTTT. It specifies CASSLAGAEAFF.

This rearrangement joins TRBV27 to TRBJ1-5; D not resolved. The germline CDR1 and CDR2 sequences are MNHEY and SMNVEV (reference sequence). Trimming left V 4 bases short and J 0 bases short, with 7 bases between. The CDR3 has 14 amino acids. Written as DNA, the CDR3 is TGTGCCAGCAGTTCCACAGCTAGCAATCAGCCCCAGCATTTT. This encodes CASSSTASNQPQHF.

This chain connects TRBV11-2 to TRBJ2-7, with a tentative D call TRBD2 (5 bases). The germline V and J ends were trimmed by 4 bases and 5 bases, with 15 bases remaining between them. Germline CDR1 and CDR2: SGHAT and FQNNGV. This CDR3 spans 14 amino acids. The CDR3 loop is CASSSPDYTNEQYV. As DNA, the CDR3 is TGTGCCAGCAGCTCCCCCGACTATACCAACGAGCAGTACGTC.

The chain has TRBV6-1 and TRBJ1-5, with D possibly TRBD1 on 5 matching bases. The CDR3 is 14 residues long. Germline CDR1 is MNHNS and CDR2 is SASEGT. V lost 1 base and J 8 bases, leaving 12 bases between the germline ends. In nucleotides, the CDR3 is TGTGCCAGCAGTGAAGGGGGGGGTGTGGAGCCCCAGCATTTT. This gives the protein CASSEGGGVEPQHF.

The genes are TRBV9 and TRBJ2-1; TRBD1 aligns across 7 bases. This CDR3 is 15 amino acids long. The V segment lost 0 bases and the J segment 4 bases; nucleotides outside the gene matches: 4. Germline V lookup: CDR1 SGDLS, CDR2 YYNGEE. The CDR3 here is CASSVGQGNYNEQFF. DNA of the CDR3: TGTGCCAGCAGCGTAGGACAGGGCAATTACAATGAGCAGTTCTTC.

Written as DNA, the CDR3 is TGTGCCAGCAGCTTAGACGTGACAGTAGAAGGCACTGAAGCTTTCTTT. Amino acid sequence: CASSLDVTVEGTEAFF. This chain uses TRBV7-8 with TRBJ1-1, with a possible D match to TRBD1 (5 bases). CDR1 is SGHVS, CDR2 FQNEAQ, per germline. V shed 1 base and J shed 4 bases, with 16 bases lying between them. The CDR3 sequence is 16 residues long.

This rearrangement joins TRBV2 to TRBJ2-7; D gene unclear. Germline CDR1 reads SNHLY; CDR2 reads FYNNEI. The CDR3 spans 10 residues. Trimming removed 6 bases from V and 6 bases from J, with 6 bases in between. The DNA of the CDR3 is TGTGCCAGCAGAGCGTTCGAGCAGTACTTC. This gives the protein CASRAFEQYF.

The CDR3 region is CASSFPGGPREQFF. CDR3 nucleotides: TGTGCCAGCAGCTTCCCCGGGGGTCCTAGGGAGCAGTTCTTC. J is TRBJ2-1 and V is TRBV7-2, with D perhaps matching TRBD2 (6 bases). The CDR3 is 14 residues long. The germline CDR1 and CDR2 sequences are SGHTA and FQGNSA. Deletions cut 3 bases from V and 10 bases from J, with 16 bases between.

This clone has only a few counts. This chain uses TRBV5-1 with TRBJ2-2; TRBD2 matches 8 bases. CDR3 length: 14 residues. The junction had 6 bases not matched to a gene; V was cut back by 4 bases and J by 7 bases. CDR1 is SGHRS, CDR2 YFSETQ, per germline. The CDR3 sequence is CASSGISGNGELFF. CDR3 nucleotides: TGCGCCAGCAGCGGTATTAGCGGGAACGGGGAGCTGTTTTTT. The full variable domain, its missing parts supplied by reference TRBV5-1 and TRBJ2-2, is KAGVTQTPRYLIKTRGQQVTLSCSPISGHRSVSWYQQTPGQGLQFLFEYFSETQRNKGNFPGRFSGRQFSNSRSEMNVSTLELGDSALYLCASSGISGNGELFFGEGSRLTVL.

The gene calls are TRBV7-2 and TRBJ1-4, with 7 bases fitting TRBD1. This CDR3 comprises 15 residues. Losses at the gene ends were 5 bases for V and 2 bases for J; bases not matched to a gene: 5. The germline CDR1 and CDR2 sequences are SGHTA and FQGNSA. CDR3 loop: CASSANRGTNEKLFF. The CDR3 bases are TGTGCCAGCAGCGCTAACAGGGGCACTAATGAAAAACTGTTTTTT.

The genes are TRBV6-5 and TRBJ1-1; perhaps TRBD1 as D (6 bases). This CDR3 is 15 amino acids long. Trimming stripped 5 bases from V and 0 bases from J, with 13 bases between. Germline V CDR1 and CDR2: MNHEY, SVGAGI. The CDR3 DNA follows: TGTGCCAGCAGTCAGGGGCGAGAATTGAACACTGAAGCTTTCTTT. It yields the protein CASSQGRELNTEAFF.

This chain uses TRBV28 with TRBJ2-5; D possibly corresponds to TRBD2 (6 bases). Per the germline V gene, CDR1 is MDHEN and CDR2 is SYDVKM. V lost 7 bases and J lost 2, with 17 bases in between. This CDR3 comprises 15 residues. CDR3 sequence (DNA): TGTGCCAGCACCCGCGGGGCAGGCACTCAAGAGACCCAGTACTTC. Residues: CASTRGAGTQETQYF.

The CDR3 nucleotides read TGCGCCAGCAGCCAAGACCCTTGGCAGGGACTACGAAACACCATATATTTT. Its translation is CASSQDPWQGLRNTIYF. The genes are TRBV4-1 and TRBJ1-3; a possible D gene is TRBD1 (5 bases). V shed 0 bases and J shed 5 bases, with 17 bases lying between them. The CDR3 has 17 amino acids. Germline values: CDR1 MGHRA, CDR2 YSYEKL.